The rows below give T cell receptor beta chains drawn from one sample of a study of Graves' ophthalmopathy and Graves' hyperthyroidism. Via MiXCR, TCRdb re-called the multiplex PCR reads, giving one row per CDR3 protein. The sample includes a few hundred thousand distinct CDR3 sequences, about two fifths of them seen just once. The sequenced sample was peripheral blood or thyroid tissue (not recorded which). All receptors come from an adult man with Graves' hyperthyroidism. The CDR3 runs from the conserved cysteine through the conserved F or W. D genes are given only for firm matches. The size of a clone is reported for some rows only, either as once, few or many, or as a class for expanded clones.

clone size	D gene	J gene	V gene	CDR3 DNA	CDR3 protein
few	TRBD2	TRBJ2-5	TRBV30	TGTGCCTGTCCTAGCGGGAGTCGCCAAGAGACCCAGTACTTC	CACPSGSRQETQYF
few	NA	TRBJ2-2	TRBV15	TGTGCCACCAGCCCCGGGACCTACACCGGGGAGCTGTTTTTT	CATSPGTYTGELFF
NA	TRBD1	TRBJ1-3	TRBV5-1	TGCGCCAGCAGCCGCTGGACAGGGTGGAACACCATATATTTT	CASSRWTGWNTIYF
NA	TRBD1	TRBJ2-5	TRBV15	TGTGCCACCAGCAGAGATCGGCCGGGACAGGGACGGAAAGAGACCCAGTACTTC	CATSRDRPGQGRKETQYF
NA	NA	TRBJ2-5	TRBV6-5	TGTGCCAGCAGCTCCGGGACAAACCTAGGAGAGACCCAGTACTTC	CASSSGTNLGETQYF
few	NA	TRBJ1-5	TRBV19	TGTGCCAGTCAACAGGGTTCTGGCAATCAGCCCCAGCATTTT	CASQQGSGNQPQHF
many	TRBD1	TRBJ2-7	TRBV10-3	TGTGCCATCGCCCGGACAGGGGCCACCTACGAGCAGTACTTC	CAIARTGATYEQYF
NA	TRBD1	TRBJ1-1	TRBV20-1	TGCAGTGCTGTCGACCGGGACAGCCACACTGAAGCTTTCTTT	CSAVDRDSHTEAFF
many	NA	TRBJ2-2	TRBV7-3	TGTGCCAGCAGCTTAACGTGGGGGAACGGGGAGCTGTTTTTT	CASSLTWGNGELFF
NA	NA	TRBJ1-1	TRBV7-2	TGCGCCAGCAGCCAAGTGACGGCAGGGGTCCACATGAACACTGAAGCTTTCTTT	CASSQVTAGVHMNTEAFF
many	NA	TRBJ1-1	TRBV11-2	TGTGCCAGCAGCACTTTGGGGGGGAACACTGAAGCTTTCTTT	CASSTLGGNTEAFF
NA	NA	TRBJ2-2	TRBV10-3	TGTGCCATCAGTGACTCCGGGGGAACGGACACCGGGGAGCTGGTTTTT	CAISDSGGTDTGELVF
many	TRBD2	TRBJ2-1	TRBV5-8	TGTGCCAGCAGCTTGGGGCGGGAGCGGGGGCGAATTGGCAATGAGCAGTTCTTC	CASSLGRERGRIGNEQFF
NA	TRBD2	TRBJ2-6	TRBV11-2	TGTGCCAGCAGCTTAGTGTCTTGGGGGGGCTCTGGGGCCAACGTCCTGACTTTC	CASSLVSWGGSGANVLTF
many	NA	TRBJ2-7	TRBV7-8	TGTGCCAGCAGGGCTACAGGGACCTACGAGCAGTACTTC	CASRATGTYEQYF
many	NA	TRBJ1-2	TRBV29-1	TGCAGCGTCACCAGGGACTATGGCTACACCTTC	CSVTRDYGYTF
few	TRBD2	TRBJ2-1	TRBV24-1	TGTGCCACCAGTGATCTAGCGGGAGATTCTAATGAGCAGTTCTTC	CATSDLAGDSNEQFF
NA	TRBD2	TRBJ2-5	TRBV29-1	TGCAGCGTTAGGAGCGGGAGTGAGACCCAGTACTTC	CSVRSGSETQYF
many	NA	TRBJ1-6	TRBV29-1	TGCAGCGTTGAAGAGGGGGCGACATCACCCCTCCACTTT	CSVEEGATSPLHF
many	NA	TRBJ2-2	TRBV5-1	TGCGCCAGCAGCTTGGGGGTTTCAGCGAACACCGGGGAGCTGTTTTTT	CASSLGVSANTGELFF
few	TRBD1	TRBJ2-7	TRBV5-4	TGTGCCAGCAGCGAACTGGGACAGGAAACCTACGAGCAGTACTTC	CASSELGQETYEQYF
NA	TRBD1	TRBJ1-5	TRBV25-1	TGTGCCAGCAGTGGGACAGGGTGGGACAATCAGCCCCAGCATTTT	CASSGTGWDNQPQHF
few	NA	TRBJ1-5	TRBV24-1	TGTGCCACCAGTGATACCCAGGGTCCGGGGCAGCCCCAGCATTTT	CATSDTQGPGQPQHF
many	TRBD2	TRBJ2-5	TRBV20-1	TGCAGTGCTCTCCAACTAGCGGGGGCCAGAGAGACCCAGTACTTC	CSALQLAGARETQYF